Reported below is one T cell receptor beta chain. The antigen remains undetermined. The read stops 3 residues short of the end of the CDR3; the missing end is completed from the germline J gene. CDR3 length: 13 residues. Germline CDR1 is LNHDA and CDR2 is SQIVND (reference sequence). V was trimmed by 0 bases and J by 6 bases, leaving 5 bases between them. This sample is part of a study of T cells in women clearing cervical HPV infection. For the study at large: Women with histologically confirmed HPV16-related CIN3 or worse, 2 with invasive cancer, served as cases. No precancer developed; the control's incident HPV16 infection cleared within 12 months. Study outcomes and limitations: TRBV6-7 abundance was lower in cases than controls (around 0.1% versus 0.15%).

Average input was around 1,200 ng genomic DNA for immunoSEQ TCR beta CDR3 amplification. The assay was immunoSEQ multiplex PCR, and TCRdb's table has in-frame clones only and misses some. This sample's table has over 25,000 clones. The V call is TRBV19, the J call TRBJ1-4; D not resolved. Source material: blood buffy coat. The sequence derives from a woman between 18 and 75 years old with a cervical HPV16 infection that either progressed to CIN3+ or cleared (not recorded which). CDR3 residues: CASSIEGYEKLFF. CDR3 bases read: TGTGCCAGTAGTATAGAAGGGTATGAAAAA.